Following are 16 T cell receptor beta chains from one sample sequenced in a study of blood T cell repertoires in COVID-19. Measured with immunoSEQ multiplex PCR; TCRdb has only the in-frame clones, and not every one. The data contain more than 300,000 clones, 87% of them singletons. Sequences were obtained from PBMCs or T cells enriched from blood (not recorded which). Receptors originate from a woman aged 30 to 39 who had recovered from COVID-19.

V is TRBV7-2 and J is TRBJ1-2; D is possibly TRBD1 (6 bases). The CDR3 spans 13 residues. CDR1 is SGHTA and CDR2 is FQGNSA in the germline V gene. V lost 5 bases and J lost 5, with 12 bases in between. The CDR3 coding sequence is TGTGCCAGCAGCCAAGACAGGATTTATGGCTACACCTTC. This sequence encodes CASSQDRIYGYTF. Full variable domain (remainder filled in from reference TRBV7-2 and TRBJ1-2): GAGVSQSPSNKVTEKGKDVELRCDPISGHTALYWYRQSLGQGLEFLIYFQGNSAPDKSGLPSDRFSAERTGGSVSTLTIQRTQQEDSAVYLCASSQDRIYGYTFGSGTRLTVV.

The chain uses TRBV7-2 and TRBJ2-2; 9 bases agree with TRBD2. This CDR3 is 16 amino acids long. From germline, CDR1 is SGHTA and CDR2 FQGNSA. The V segment lost 5 bases and the J segment 4 bases; nucleotides outside the gene matches: 8. CDR3 protein: CASSPSSSGATGELFF. In DNA form, the CDR3 reads TGTGCCAGCAGCCCATCCTCTAGCGGGGCCACCGGGGAGCTGTTTTTT.

The J gene is TRBJ2-2, the V gene TRBV2; 7 bases map to TRBD1. The germline gives CDR1 SNHLY, CDR2 FYNNEI. CDR3 size: 16 residues. Trimming took 6 bases from V and 0 from J; bases not matched to a gene: 7. This CDR3 is CASSGSGTANTGELFF. The CDR3 DNA follows: TGTGCCAGCAGCGGGTCCGGGACAGCGAACACCGGGGAGCTGTTTTTT. The variable domain in full, with the rest retrieved from reference TRBV2 and TRBJ2-2, is EPEVTQTPSHQVTQMGQEVILRCVPISNHLYFYWYRQILGQKVEFLVSFYNNEISEKSEIFDDQFSVERPDGSNFTLKIRSTKLEDSAMYFCASSGSGTANTGELFFGEGSRLTVL.

In its sample, this clone was seen a few times. This chain connects TRBV28 to TRBJ2-7, with 8 bases that match TRBD1. The length of the CDR3 is 14 residues. V was clipped by 3 bases and J by 3 bases; unmatched bases: 4. Germline CDR1 reads MDHEN; CDR2 reads SYDVKM. The CDR3 here is CASSFGQGGYEQYF. CDR3 nucleotide sequence: TGTGCCAGCAGTTTCGGACAGGGCGGCTACGAGCAGTACTTC.

J is TRBJ2-2 and V is TRBV30, with 8 positions matching TRBD2. The CDR3 contains 16 residues. V shed 0 bases and J 3 bases; nucleotides not matched to a gene: 6. CDR1 and CDR2 (germline): GTSNPN, SVGIG (reference sequence). In nucleotides, the CDR3 is TGTGCCTGGAGTGTGCGGGGGGTAGGGGACACCGGGGAGCTGTTTTTT. Its protein product is CAWSVRGVGDTGELFF.

The rearrangement links TRBV5-6 to TRBJ2-7; TRBD1 matches at 9 bases. Germline V gives CDR1 SGHDT, CDR2 YYEEEE. This CDR3 spans 14 amino acids. After removal of 3 bases from V and 2 bases from J, the junction contained 3 bases not matched to a gene. CDR3 sequence: CASSYRGPPYEQYF. The CDR3 nucleotides are TGTGCCAGCAGCTACAGGGGGCCCCCCTACGAGCAGTACTTC. Combining the CDR3 with reference TRBV5-6 and TRBJ2-7 gives the whole variable domain DAGVTQSPTHLIKTRGQQVTLRCSPKSGHDTVSWYQQALGQGPQFIFQYYEEEERQRGNFPDRFSGHQFPNYSSELNVNALLLGDSALYLCASSYRGPPYEQYFGPGTRLTVT.

This clone appeared once. The V call is TRBV19, the J call TRBJ1-4; perhaps TRBD1 as D (5 bases). Per germline, CDR1 LNHDA and CDR2 SQIVND (reference sequence). The CDR3 has 16 residues. Trimming pared 8 bases from V and 11 bases from J, leaving 27 bases between. The CDR3 DNA follows: TGTGCCAGTCCCCCCACCGCGGGACGGAAAAAGATGAAACTGTTTTTT. This sequence encodes CASPPTAGRKKMKLFF.

The chain uses TRBV18 and TRBJ1-4; TRBD1 aligns across 7 bases. V shed 3 bases, J shed 3 bases, and the junction held 4 bases outside the gene matches. Looked up from germline, CDR1 is KGHSH and CDR2 is LQKENI. There are 15 residues in the CDR3. The CDR3 DNA reads as TGTGCCAGCTCACCCAAGGGGGCCGCTAATGAAAAACTGTTTTTT. Translated: CASSPKGAANEKLFF.

The table lists this clone with a count of one. The chain uses TRBV6-1 and TRBJ1-1; 9 nucleotides align to TRBD1. V shed 1 base and J 11 bases; nucleotides not matched to a gene: 11. In germline, CDR1 is MNHNS, CDR2 SASEGT. This CDR3 has 15 residues. For the CDR3, the DNA is TGTGCCAGCAGTGAAGATCAGCACAGGGGGCGATCGGCTTTCTTT. Translation gives CASSEDQHRGRSAFF.

V and J are TRBV5-1 and TRBJ1-2; TRBD1 matches at 8 bases. The germline gives CDR1 SGHRS, CDR2 YFSETQ. With 1 base clipped from V and 8 bases from J, the junction kept 7 bases outside the gene matches. CDR3 length equals 14 residues. CDR3 nucleotide sequence: TGCGCCAGCAGCTTGATGGGGACAGGAGAAGGCTACACCTTC. Protein sequence: CASSLMGTGEGYTF.

The CDR3 DNA reads TGTGCCTGGAGTGTATTTAGCGGGGAGCTGTTTTTT. Its translation: CAWSVFSGELFF. This rearrangement joins TRBV30 to TRBJ2-2; D remains ambiguous. V lost 0 bases and J 7 bases, leaving 6 bases between the germline ends. The CDR3 spans 12 residues. Germline CDR1 GTSNPN, CDR2 SVGIG (reference sequence).

The chain joins TRBV6-1 to TRBJ1-2, with 8 bases aligning to TRBD1. V shed 3 bases and J 8 bases; nucleotides not matched to a gene: 5. The germline CDR1 and CDR2 sequences are MNHNS and SASEGT. The CDR3 spans 13 residues. CDR3 loop: CASSEGTGQGYTF. The CDR3 DNA reads TGTGCCAGCAGTGAGGGGACAGGACAGGGCTACACCTTC.

The chain combines TRBV5-1 with TRBJ1-1, with TRBD1 matching over 7 bases. Germline lookup yields CDR1 SGHRS and CDR2 YFSETQ. Losses at the gene ends were 0 bases for V and 6 bases for J; bases not matched to a gene: 2. This CDR3 has 13 residues. The CDR3 is CASSLDRGSEAFF. The DNA for the CDR3 is TGCGCCAGCAGCTTGGACAGGGGCTCTGAAGCTTTCTTT. Filled out from reference TRBV5-1 and TRBJ1-1, the complete variable domain reads KAGVTQTPRYLIKTRGQQVTLSCSPISGHRSVSWYQQTPGQGLQFLFEYFSETQRNKGNFPGRFSGRQFSNSRSEMNVSTLELGDSALYLCASSLDRGSEAFFGQGTRLTVV.

This clone was detected once. The chain combines TRBV9 with TRBJ2-5; TRBD2 agrees at 12 bases. Germline V gene data show CDR1 as SGDLS and CDR2 as YYNGEE. The J segment lost 4 bases and the V segment lost 3 bases, leaving 7 bases of the junction unmatched. The CDR3 loop spans 16 amino acids. CDR3 residues: CASSGPSGGAPETQYF. The CDR3 DNA sequence: TGTGCCAGCAGCGGCCCTAGCGGGGGGGCCCCAGAGACCCAGTACTTC.

The genes are TRBV7-2 and TRBJ1-1, with 7 bases matching TRBD1. Trimming at V came to 2 bases and at J to 4 bases, leaving 7 bases not matched to a gene. Germline V gene sequence: CDR1 SGHTA, CDR2 FQGNSA. The CDR3 length is 15 residues. CDR3 amino acids: CASSLNGGQSTEAFF. CDR3 coding DNA: TGTGCCAGCAGCTTAAATGGGGGACAGAGCACTGAAGCTTTCTTT.

The chain carries TRBV6-5 and TRBJ1-2, with TRBD1 matching over 11 bases. This CDR3 spans 14 amino acids. V lost 6 bases and J lost 8; bases outside the gene matches: 8. In germline, CDR1 is MNHEY, CDR2 SVGAGI. The DNA of the CDR3 is TGTGCCAGCAGGGCAGGGACAGGGGGAGAGGGCTACACCTTC. It translates to CASRAGTGGEGYTF.